Here is one TCR beta chain with its context. Its target is not known. This specimen comes from a study of a mutant IDH1 vaccine in newly diagnosed glioma. Across the whole study: Treated patients showed a male proportion of approximately 60%, a female proportion of around 38%, and a mean age of about 44 years.

Time point specified: week 35, safety follow-up. Alongside topical imiquimod, each dose of vaccine comprised 300 ug of mutant IDH1 20-mer peptide. Eight vaccinations reached patients in weeks 1, 3, 5, 7, 11, 15, 19 and 23. Here immunoSEQ multiplex PCR was the method, and the copy in TCRdb shows in-frame clones only, minus some. In the table there are 40,000 to 60,000 clones, 79% of which are singletons. CDR3 length equals 15 residues. Trimming removed 7 bases from V and 1 base from J, with 16 bases in between. CDR1 and CDR2 from the germline V gene are MNHNS and SASEGT. The starting material was PBMCs, obtained from a glioma patient whose treatment included an IDH1 peptide vaccine. The receptor was isolated from a man between 35 and 55 years old with glioma. The gene calls are TRBV6-1 and TRBJ1-1; D might be TRBD1 (6 bases). The CDR3 is CASTGVGGPNTEAFF. CDR3 DNA sequence: TGTGCCAGCACTGGGGTTGGGGGGCCGAACACTGAAGCTTTCTTT.